The present TCR beta chain was sequenced within a study of blood T cell repertoires in COVID-19. Across the whole study: Acute and convalescent COVID-19 specimens originated in the United States, Italy and Spain.

Clones were read by immunoSEQ multiplex PCR, and TCRdb kept only the in-frame ones, dropping some. This table has roughly 210,000 clones, 80% to 90% appearing once. With V trimmed by 7 bases and J by 0 bases, 12 bases remained unmatched. Germline V gives CDR1 MDHEN, CDR2 SYDVKM. CDR3 length: 17 residues. This chain connects TRBV28 to TRBJ2-1; 7 bases map to TRBD2. Material: peripheral blood. The sequence was obtained from a woman of 80 years or more with COVID-19, enrolled during active disease. Written as DNA, the CDR3 is TGTGCCAGCACCGGTGCGGGGACTACGAGCTCCTACAATGAGCAGTTCTTC. Amino acid sequence: CASTGAGTTSSYNEQFF.